A single T cell receptor (beta chain) is shown here with its context. Its recognized antigen is unknown. No per-base quality is available; no much larger clone lies one base away. The CDR3 regions of human TCRbeta chains were analyzed by immunosequencing. As for the original processing: Repertoire TCRs were checked for matches against a reference library of SARS-CoV-2-specific TCRs that had been generated using the MIRA antigen-specificity platform. Breadth was defined as the fraction of unique TCRs that were SARS-CoV-2-associated. Depth was defined as the fraction of total T cells that were SARS-CoV-2-associated. Each spike-specific TCR was assigned to its reactive spike region and to a CD4 or CD8 class using the MIRA data. Log10-transformed breadth and depth values were compared by one-way ANOVA with Sidak's multiple comparisons tests. The immuneACCESS repertoire file appears here via TCRdb, limited to in-frame rearrangements. These files lack a portion of the clones; in checked studies, under half of the deficit traces to unresolved V genes, and the cause of the others is not known. V and J calls and clone size are those listed in that table; D and trimming were worked out from the DNA. This sample lists around 56,000 clones; 70% to 90% were detected once. The top ten constitute more than 12% of the sample.

The data stem from a study of T cell responses to AZD1222 COVID-19 vaccine (dated by TCRdb to about 2021). Study-level background: TCR sequencing covered roughly 230 trial participants: 200 to 220 given two doses of AZD1222 and around 25 given two doses of MenACWY control vaccine. Trial participants were enrolled by age into 18-55, 56-69 and 70-plus year subgroups, with about 150, 27 and 61 TCR-sequenced participants respectively.

The CDR3 spans 17 residues, from the cysteine through the phenylalanine. The read is trimmed to its CDR3 DNA, 51 bases read in frame from base 1. Looking up the germline V gene yields CDR1 SGHAT and CDR2 FQNNGV. V is reduced by 7 bases and J by 0 bases, leaving a spacing of 21 bases between them. The time point tag for this specimen amounts to: about 28 days (+/-7) after the second vaccine dose. AZD1222 recipients with second doses at about 4 weeks or about 12 weeks were pooled, because spike-specific TCR depth and breadth did not differ between schedules. Vaccinee samples were obtained from the UK trials COV001 and COV002, which included a single-blind randomized controlled phase 2/3 trial of AZD1222 (ChAdOx1 nCoV-19) in healthy adults. For TCRbeta chain sequencing, PBMC samples from trial participants were taken at day 0 and at day 28 after the second dose. General conclusions and limits of the study: The whole spike protein was spanned by vaccine-associated CD4 TCRs, and dominant responses were seen in regions 160-218 and 743-854. In the small 56-69-year group, the increase in depth fell short of significance, most likely because of low power. Nearly half of unique spike-specific TCRs reportedly recognized epitopes outside regions mutated in the B.1.351 and B.1.1.7 variants. Most participants were white British and females outnumbered males, and the authors suggested that clonal diversity may have been underestimated. Because no day 14 peak-response samples were available, the repertoires could be characterized only after the peak T cell response. After two AZD1222 doses, both the breadth and the depth of spike-specific TCRs were significantly higher than at day 0 and than in MenACWY recipients. Conclusions about previously exposed vaccinees are limited because only 6 or 7 AZD1222 recipients were SARS-CoV-2 seropositive at baseline.

This TCR derives from an adult who received the AZD1222 COVID-19 vaccine. The specimen was peripheral blood, collected 28 days after the second AZD1222 dose. The rearrangement combines TRBV11-2 with TRBJ1-1; a tentative D call is TRBD1 (5 bases match). The nucleotide sequence reads as follows: TGTGCCAGCACCTATTGGGCCAGGGACTATATGAACACTGAAGCTTTCTTT. This yields the protein CASTYWARDYMNTEAFF.